Included here is one T cell receptor beta chain sequence, with context. Its antigen remains unidentified. The read falls 3 residues short of the CDR3 end, and the missing part is taken from the germline J gene. The data derive from a study of Tregs in tolerant kidney transplant recipients. Notes on the study in general: Expanding Tregs on activated donor B cells appeared to best identify donor-specific TCRbeta clones. Findings come from small patient numbers and require larger validation. Biological reproducibility was not directly addressed in this study.

Recipients received nonmyeloablative bone marrow transplants from related graft donors, with transient mixed chimerism. Unstimulated Tregs (CD4+CD25+CD127-) and CD4+CD25- non-Tregs were sorted from PBMCs. Produced via immunoSEQ multiplex PCR; TCRdb's table is partial and in-frame only. This sample's table has 25,000 to 35,000 clones. The CDR3 is 13 residues long. Per germline, CDR1 SNHLY and CDR2 FYNNEI. V was shortened by 4 bases and J by 9 bases, with 13 bases between the two germline ends. This clonotype was sampled from a human patient who received a combined kidney and bone marrow transplant. Some T cells may trace back to the graft donor. Sequenced material: CD4+ T cells from blood (PBMCs), taken 24 months after the transplant. V and J are TRBV2 and TRBJ1-5; unclear D gene. The part of the CDR3 DNA that was read is TGTGCCAGCAGTGGAGACAATAGGCCGCCC. Translated: CASSGDNRPP. In full, the CDR3 is CASSGDNRPPQHF.